The 20 T cell receptor beta chains below come from one sample, sequenced in a study of T cells after yellow fever vaccination. MiXCR, applied by TCRdb to the 5' RACE reads, yields one record per CDR3 protein. Of around 330,000 distinct CDR3 sequences in the sample, approximately 3.8% are singletons; the top ten hold 20% to 25%. The sequences come from PBMCs, collected on the day of the yellow fever booster vaccination. The receptor set was obtained from a man between 18 and 29 years old who received the YFV17D yellow fever vaccine.

This clonotype has a count of ten or more. The V call is TRBV5-1, the J call TRBJ2-1; the match to TRBD2 covers 7 bases. J gave up 7 bases and V 9 bases, and 16 bases lay outside the gene matches. The CDR3 contains 15 residues. Germline V gene data show CDR1 as SGHRS and CDR2 as YFSETQ. CDR3 coding DNA: TGCGCCACCGCAATTGAACTGTATAGCGGGAATGAGCAGTTCTTC. It specifies CATAIELYSGNEQFF.

This clonotype was counted a few times. This chain uses TRBV7-2 with TRBJ2-3, with 12 bases that match TRBD2. The ends lost 3 bases at V and 8 bases at J; junction bases unmatched: 6. The CDR3 extends over 15 amino acids. Germline lookup yields CDR1 SGHTA and CDR2 FQGNSA. As DNA, the CDR3 is TGTGCCAGCAGCTTTAGGACTAGCGGGGTGGTTACGCAGTATTTT. This gives the protein CASSFRTSGVVTQYF.

Ten or more counts support this clonotype. The J gene is TRBJ2-3, the V gene TRBV9, with D maybe TRBD2 (5 bases). V was shortened by 1 base and J by 0 bases, with 9 bases between the two germline ends. This CDR3 comprises 15 residues. Germline values: CDR1 SGDLS, CDR2 YYNGEE. The CDR3 reads CASSVRAVSTDTQYF. In DNA form, the CDR3 reads TGTGCCAGCAGCGTAAGAGCGGTTAGCACAGATACGCAGTATTTT.

This clonotype was recorded at least ten times. The rearrangement links TRBV15 to TRBJ2-7; 7 bases align to TRBD1. The germline V gene has CDR1 LNHNV and CDR2 YYDKDF (reference sequence). The CDR3 is 16 residues long. Trimming took 5 bases from V and 4 from J; bases not matched to a gene: 14. The CDR3 sequence: CATSAHGDRVPYEQYV. DNA of the CDR3: TGTGCCACCAGCGCTCACGGTGACAGGGTGCCATACGAGCAGTACGTC.

On this clonotype: At one end the junction does not follow the germline gene, possibly because of a read error. V is TRBV9 and J is TRBJ2-3; 7 bases map to TRBD1. Germline CDR1 SGDLS, CDR2 YYNGEE. The CDR3 is 13 residues long. The CDR3 DNA sequence: TGTGCCCGCAGGGGGACAGTCGCAGATACGCAGTATTTT. Translated, it gives CARRGTVADTQYF.

This clonotype came up many times. The chain combines TRBV29-1 with TRBJ2-3; TRBD1 is a possible D gene (5 bases). From germline, CDR1 is SQVTM and CDR2 ANQGSEA. Trimming left V 0 bases short and J 2 bases short, with 6 bases between. This CDR3 spans 13 amino acids. CDR3 region: CSVEDRATDTQYF. The CDR3 coding sequence is TGCAGCGTTGAAGACAGGGCCACAGATACGCAGTATTTT.

V is TRBV6-4 and J is TRBJ1-1; D might be TRBD1 (5 bases). V was cut by 0 bases and J by 1 base, with 18 bases left in between. Germline assignment: CDR1 MRHNA and CDR2 SNTAGT. The CDR3 length is 18 residues. The chain's CDR3 is CASSDSGATVTENTEAFF. CDR3 nucleotide sequence: TGTGCCAGCAGTGACTCCGGCGCGACAGTCACAGAGAACACTGAAGCTTTCTTT.

The chain uses TRBV7-2 and TRBJ1-5; possibly TRBD1 for D (5 bases). From germline, CDR1 is SGHTA and CDR2 FQGNSA. The CDR3 has 16 residues. The V end lost 1 base, the J end lost 1 base, and 11 bases lay between the germline ends. The CDR3, as DNA: TGTGCCAGCAGCTTAGGGGGCCCTGGAAGCAATCAGCCCCAGCATTTT. Translation: CASSLGGPGSNQPQHF.

The gene calls are TRBV23-1 and TRBJ1-5, with D possibly TRBD1 on 6 matching bases. TRBV23-1 belongs to the ORF category, with a function that is uncertain. The CDR3 is 12 residues long. The V gene lost 6 bases and the J gene lost 9 bases, with 12 bases spanning the gap. CDR3 in amino acids: CASRKQGLPQHF. CDR3 nucleotides: TGCGCCAGCAGGAAACAGGGTCTGCCCCAGCATTTT.

This clonotype was observed at least ten times. The V call is TRBV6-5, the J call TRBJ1-3; D is ambiguous. Germline V CDR1 and CDR2: MNHEY, SVGAGI. Trimming stripped 4 bases from V and 1 base from J, with 8 bases between. The CDR3 spans 14 residues. The CDR3 sequence: CASSFQGSGNTIYF. The CDR3 DNA is TGTGCCAGCAGTTTCCAAGGGTCTGGAAACACCATATATTTT.

This clonotype showed up many times. V gene TRBV20-1 combines with J gene TRBJ2-2, with TRBD1 identical over 10 bases. Trimming removed 6 bases from V and 2 bases from J; junction bases left unmatched: 15. This CDR3 comprises 18 residues. Germline V gene lookup returns CDR1 DFQATT and CDR2 SNEGSKA (reference sequence). As DNA, the CDR3 is TGCAGTGCCCGGGGGCGTCGGACAGGGGGTTTTAACACCGGGGAGCTGTTTTTT. Amino acids: CSARGRRTGGFNTGELFF.

This clonotype was observed many times. J is TRBJ1-5 and V is TRBV7-8, with a possible D match to TRBD1 (5 bases). CDR1 is SGHVS and CDR2 is FQNEAQ in the germline V gene. The CDR3 has 14 amino acids. Trimming removed 4 bases at V and 1 base at J, with 8 bases between. In DNA form, the CDR3 reads TGTGCCAGCAGCTCGCCAGGGAGCAATCAGCCCCAGCATTTT. As protein: CASSSPGSNQPQHF.

This clonotype was picked up many times. V usage is TRBV7-2 and J usage is TRBJ1-2; 7 bases map to TRBD1. With 4 bases clipped from V and 8 bases from J, the junction kept 7 bases outside the gene matches. CDR3 length equals 13 residues. The germline V gene has CDR1 SGHTA and CDR2 FQGNSA. CDR3 bases: TGTGCCAGCAGCTCCGCAAACAGGGGCGGCTACACCTTC. This encodes CASSSANRGGYTF.

This clonotype was picked up a small number of times. The genes are TRBV4-1 and TRBJ1-6; D uncertain. Trimming removed 0 bases at V and 6 bases at J, with 12 bases between. The CDR3 contains 16 residues. CDR1 MGHRA and CDR2 YSYEKL come from the germline V gene. The CDR3 bases are TGCGCCAGCAGCCAAGAACTGCGAGGCTTTAATTCACCCCTCCACTTT. It translates to CASSQELRGFNSPLHF.

This clonotype occurred many times. The chain has TRBV29-1 and TRBJ2-7, with a weak D call TRBD1 (6 bases). The V gene lost 1 base and the J gene lost 6 bases, with 10 bases spanning the gap. Germline V gene sequence: CDR1 SQVTM, CDR2 ANQGSEA. The CDR3 is made up of 12 amino acids. CDR3 sequence (DNA): TGCAGCGTTGAAGGGGGACAAGGCGAGCAGTACTTC. Translating gives CSVEGGQGEQYF.

This clonotype was observed many times. The rearrangement uses TRBV29-1 and TRBJ2-5; 11 bases match TRBD2. Trimming at V came to 6 bases and at J to 4 bases, leaving 10 bases not matched to a gene. Germline CDR1 reads SQVTM; CDR2 reads ANQGSEA. The length of the CDR3 is 15 residues. CDR3 region: CSVPGLAGGGETQYF. The CDR3 nucleotides read TGCAGCGTCCCCGGGCTAGCGGGGGGAGGAGAGACCCAGTACTTC.

The rearrangement links TRBV5-8 to TRBJ2-3; 8 bases are shared with TRBD1. This CDR3 has 15 amino acids. The J segment lost 4 bases and the V segment lost 1 base, leaving 5 bases of the junction unmatched. Per germline, CDR1 SGHTS and CDR2 YDEGEE. CDR3 sequence: CASSLLRQGSDTQYF. CDR3 DNA sequence: TGTGCCAGCAGCTTGTTGAGACAGGGGTCAGATACGCAGTATTTT.

Details on this clonotype: An end of the junction differs from the germline gene, which may be a read error. This chain links TRBV12-3 or TRBV12-4 with TRBJ1-2; D unclear. The CDR3 extends over 10 amino acids. This chain's CDR3 is CATSQFDYTF. CDR3 bases: TGTGCCACCAGTCAGTTTGACTACACCTTC.

V gene TRBV30 combines with J gene TRBJ2-7; D possibly matches TRBD1 or TRBD2 (5 bases each). Germline CDR1 is GTSNPN and CDR2 is SVGIG (reference sequence). The V and J ends lost 3 bases and 2 bases respectively, with 11 bases between them. The CDR3 has 13 residues. CDR3: CAWSTGAAYEQYF. The DNA for the CDR3 is TGTGCCTGGAGCACCGGGGCCGCCTACGAGCAGTACTTC.

At least ten counts were recorded for this clonotype. The V call is TRBV10-2, the J call TRBJ2-1; D gene unclear. Looked up from germline, CDR1 is WSHSY and CDR2 is SAAADI. The CDR3 runs to 13 residues. V was clipped by 8 bases and J by 5 bases, with 13 bases between them. The CDR3 reads CASGSSRDNEQFF. For the CDR3, the DNA is TGCGCCAGCGGGTCCTCGCGAGACAATGAGCAGTTCTTC.